Listed here are 14 T cell receptor beta chains from one sample, sequenced in a study of cytomegalovirus exposure and HLA in healthy donors. The PCR used 60 Vbeta and 13 Jbeta primers. The table came from immunoSEQ multiplex PCR; TCRdb's copy has only in-frame clones and leaves some out. The profile shows fewer than 200,000 clones, roughly four fifths of them singletons. Material for sequencing was PBMCs. The source is a woman under 30 in good health and CMV-seronegative.

The CDR3 protein is CASSGGQGNTEAFF. DNA of the CDR3: TGTGCCAGCAGTGGGGGACAGGGGAACACTGAAGCTTTCTTT. This chain uses TRBV25-1 with TRBJ1-1, with TRBD1 matching over 9 bases. The trim removed 4 bases at V and 1 base at J, leaving 1 base unmatched. The CDR3 is made up of 14 amino acids. CDR1 is MGHDK and CDR2 is SYGVNS in the germline V gene. Full variable domain (outside the CDR3, taken from reference TRBV25-1 and TRBJ1-1): EADIYQTPRYLVIGTGKKITLECSQTMGHDKMYWYQQDPGMELHLIHYSYGVNSTEKGDLSSESTVSRIRTEHFPLTLESARPSHTSQYLCASSGGQGNTEAFFGQGTRLTVV.

The J gene is TRBJ2-4, the V gene TRBV27; 8 nucleotides agree with TRBD2. There are 16 residues in the CDR3. J was trimmed by 0 bases and V by 6 bases; bases with no gene match: 7. CDR1 and CDR2 from the germline V gene are MNHEY and SMNVEV (reference sequence). The CDR3 DNA sequence: TGTGCCAGCAGATTTACTAGCGGAATAGCCAAAAACATTCAGTACTTC. Translation gives CASRFTSGIAKNIQYF.

This clone was counted a few times. The chain recombines TRBV5-5 with TRBJ2-2; D perhaps matches TRBD2 (6 bases). The V and J ends lost 3 bases and 2 bases respectively, with 8 bases between them. The CDR3 is made up of 14 amino acids. Germline V gene lookup returns CDR1 SGHKS and CDR2 YYEKEE (reference sequence). Written as DNA, the CDR3 is TGTGCCAGCAGCTGGACTATCAACACCGGGGAGCTGTTTTTT. Translation gives CASSWTINTGELFF.

The V gene is TRBV4-3, the J gene TRBJ2-3, with 8 bases that match TRBD1. Germline assignment: CDR1 LGHNA and CDR2 YSLEER. J lost 10 bases, V lost 0 bases, and 3 bases had no gene match. This CDR3 is built from 13 residues. Written as DNA, the CDR3 is TGCGCCAGCAGCCAAGAACCAGGGGGCCCGCAGTATTTT. Its translation is CASSQEPGGPQYF.

The V and J genes are TRBV7-6 and TRBJ1-1; D gene ambiguous. CDR1 and CDR2 from the germline V gene are SGHVS and FNYEAQ. V lost 5 bases, J lost 1 base, and 8 bases lay in between. CDR3 length equals 13 residues. The CDR3 is CASSPTPNTEAFF. In DNA, the CDR3 is TGTGCCAGCAGCCCTACCCCGAACACTGAAGCTTTCTTT.

This chain uses TRBV20-1 with TRBJ2-7; D remains unclear. There are 10 residues in the CDR3. Trimming took 2 bases from V and 7 from J, leaving 6 bases between them. Germline V lookup: CDR1 DFQATT, CDR2 SNEGSKA (reference sequence). CDR3: CSARPIEQYF. The CDR3 region has the DNA TGCAGTGCTAGACCTATAGAGCAGTACTTC.

This clone has a handful of counts. The chain has TRBV30 and TRBJ1-1; the D gene is possibly TRBD1 (5 bases). V was clipped by 4 bases and J by 0 bases, with 15 bases between them. CDR3 length: 15 residues. Germline-derived CDR1 and CDR2 are GTSNPN and SVGIG (reference sequence). The CDR3 loop is CAWNLGEDLNTEAFF. The CDR3 DNA reads TGTGCCTGGAATTTAGGGGAGGACCTGAACACTGAAGCTTTCTTT.

This clone was seen only a few times. The chain has TRBV28 and TRBJ1-2; D is unresolved. CDR3 length: 13 amino acids. Per the germline V gene, CDR1 is MDHEN and CDR2 is SYDVKM. V was shortened by 8 bases and J by 0 bases, with 10 bases between the two germline ends. The CDR3 reads CASVKPSNYGYTF. CDR3 coding DNA: TGTGCCAGCGTGAAGCCATCTAACTATGGCTACACCTTC.

This clone was seen only a few times. The rearrangement uses TRBV6-1 and TRBJ1-5; possibly TRBD1 for D (5 bases). Per the germline V gene, CDR1 is MNHNS and CDR2 is SASEGT. The CDR3 is 15 residues long. V lost 0 bases, J lost 1 base, and 7 bases lay in between. DNA of the CDR3: TGTGCCAGCAGTGAAGCGGGACTCAGCAATCAGCCCCAGCATTTT. Amino acids: CASSEAGLSNQPQHF.

V is TRBV19 and J is TRBJ2-2; no clear D. Germline V lookup: CDR1 LNHDA, CDR2 SQIVND (reference sequence). The CDR3 length is 12 residues. Trimming left V 7 bases short and J 3 bases short, with 6 bases between. The CDR3 DNA sequence: TGTGCCAGTATTTCAGACACCGGGGAGCTGTTTTTT. Translating it yields CASISDTGELFF.

The chain has TRBV19 and TRBJ1-1; D is perhaps TRBD1 (6 bases). The V end lost 3 bases, the J end lost 4 bases, and 12 bases lay between the germline ends. This CDR3 is built from 14 residues. Per the germline V gene, CDR1 is LNHDA and CDR2 is SQIVND (reference sequence). CDR3 sequence: CASSMGGQGTEAFF. The CDR3, as DNA: TGTGCCAGTAGTATGGGGGGGCAGGGCACTGAAGCTTTCTTT.

The chain couples TRBV28 to TRBJ2-6; possibly TRBD2 for D (7 bases). The CDR3 runs 15 residues. Trimming removed 6 bases at V and 0 bases at J, with 9 bases between. Germline V gene data show CDR1 as MDHEN and CDR2 as SYDVKM. In DNA form, the CDR3 reads TGTGCCAGCAGGGGAGGGGGCTCTGGGGCCAACGTCCTGACTTTC. Encoded protein: CASRGGGSGANVLTF.

This clone has a handful of counts. The gene calls are TRBV11-2 and TRBJ2-7; D might be TRBD2 (6 bases). There are 15 residues in the CDR3. Deletions cut 1 base from V and 0 bases from J, with 10 bases between. The germline gives CDR1 SGHAT, CDR2 FQNNGV. CDR3 sequence (DNA): TGTGCCAGCAGCTTAGCTAGCGCCGCCTCCTACGAGCAGTACGTC. This translates into CASSLASAASYEQYV.

The chain recombines TRBV6-5 with TRBJ1-1; 7 positions match TRBD1. Germline CDR1 is MNHEY and CDR2 is SVGAGI. The CDR3 totals 12 residues. V was pared by 4 bases and J by 5 bases, with 1 base of the junction left unmatched. In DNA form, the CDR3 reads TGTGCCAGCAGTTTGGACAGGACTGAAGCTTTCTTT. This codes for CASSLDRTEAFF.